The clone carrying this T cell receptor (beta chain) was counted once. Losses at the gene ends were 3 bases for V and 5 bases for J; bases not matched to a gene: 12. The CDR3 is made up of 16 amino acids. Per germline, CDR1 SGHAT and CDR2 FQNNGV. This sample was included in a study of technical replicates of blood from several donors. Clones were read by immunoSEQ multiplex PCR, and TCRdb kept only the in-frame ones, dropping some. Among 45,000 to 60,000 clones listed, just over 85% were seen once. The chain has TRBV11-2 and TRBJ2-5, with 7 bases lining up with TRBD2. The clonotype comes from a human donor in good health. Some clones in this sample may be carry-over from other donors' samples. Input material: PBMCs. The CDR3 protein is CASSFPDPGGGETQYF. The CDR3 coding sequence is TGTGCCAGCAGCTTTCCGGACCCGGGGGGAGGGGAGACCCAGTACTTC.